This is a list of T cell receptor beta chains from one sample in a study of blood T cell repertoires in COVID-19. Data came from immunoSEQ multiplex PCR; TCRdb stores just in-frame clones and leaves some out. Of about 220,000 clones listed, 83% are singletons. The sample consisted of peripheral blood. The source is a woman aged 40 to 50 with active or convalescent COVID-19. CDR3s include the opening cysteine and the closing phenylalanine or tryptophan. The order of the fields is V gene, J gene, D gene, CDR3 length, CDR3 protein, CDR3 DNA. A D gene is named only where the DNA matches it firmly.

TRBV5-4,TRBJ1-2,NA,13,CASSLRSFYGYTF,TGTGCCAGCAGCTTGCGGAGTTTCTATGGCTACACCTTC
TRBV10-3,TRBJ2-3,TRBD2,16,CAISQPLASGTDTQYF,TGTGCCATCAGTCAACCACTAGCGTCGGGCACAGATACGCAGTATTTT
TRBV7-9,TRBJ1-1,NA,15,CASSISGEVNTEAFF,TGTGCCAGCAGCATATCGGGGGAGGTCAACACTGAAGCTTTCTTT